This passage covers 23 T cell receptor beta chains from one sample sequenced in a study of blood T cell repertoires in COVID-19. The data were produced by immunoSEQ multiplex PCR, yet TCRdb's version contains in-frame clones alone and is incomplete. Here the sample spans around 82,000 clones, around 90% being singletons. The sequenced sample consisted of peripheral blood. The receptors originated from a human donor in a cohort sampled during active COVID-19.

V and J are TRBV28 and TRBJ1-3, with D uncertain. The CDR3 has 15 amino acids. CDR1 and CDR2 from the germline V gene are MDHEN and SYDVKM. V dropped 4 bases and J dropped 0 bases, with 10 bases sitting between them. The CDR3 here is CASSSVGSSGNTIYF. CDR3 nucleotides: TGTGCCAGCAGTTCTGTGGGGAGCTCTGGAAACACCATATATTTT.

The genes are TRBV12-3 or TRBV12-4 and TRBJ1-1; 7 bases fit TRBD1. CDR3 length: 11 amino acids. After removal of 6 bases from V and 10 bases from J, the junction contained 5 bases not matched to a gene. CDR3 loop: CASRTGMAAFF. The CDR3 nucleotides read TGTGCCAGCAGGACAGGGATGGCAGCTTTCTTT.

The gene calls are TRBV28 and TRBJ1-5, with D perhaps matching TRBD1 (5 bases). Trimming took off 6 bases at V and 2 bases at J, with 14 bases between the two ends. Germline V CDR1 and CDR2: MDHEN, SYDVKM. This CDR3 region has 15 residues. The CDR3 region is CASREGGGGNQPQHF. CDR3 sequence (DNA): TGTGCCAGCAGAGAAGGCGGGGGGGGCAATCAGCCCCAGCATTTT. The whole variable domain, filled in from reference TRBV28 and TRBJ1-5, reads DVKVTQSSRYLVKRTGEKVFLECVQDMDHENMFWYRQDPGLGLRLIYFSYDVKMKEKGDIPEGYSVSREKKERFSLILESASTNQTSMYLCASREGGGGNQPQHFGDGTRLSIL.

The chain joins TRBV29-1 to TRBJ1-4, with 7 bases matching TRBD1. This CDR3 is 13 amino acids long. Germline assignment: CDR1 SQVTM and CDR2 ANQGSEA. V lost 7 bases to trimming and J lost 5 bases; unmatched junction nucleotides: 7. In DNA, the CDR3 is TGCAGCGGCACCGGACAGGAAAATGAAAAACTGTTTTTT. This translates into CSGTGQENEKLFF. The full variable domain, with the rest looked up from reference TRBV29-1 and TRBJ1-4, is SAVISQKPSRDICQRGTSLTIQCQVDSQVTMMFWYRQQPGQSLTLIATANQGSEATYESGFVIDKFPISRPNLTFSTLTVSNMSPEDSSIYLCSGTGQENEKLFFGSGTQLSVL.

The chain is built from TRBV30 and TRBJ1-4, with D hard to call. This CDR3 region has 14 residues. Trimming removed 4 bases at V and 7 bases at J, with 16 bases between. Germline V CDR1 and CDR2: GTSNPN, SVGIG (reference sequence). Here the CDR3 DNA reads TGTGCCTGGACAGGTTGGCAGGTTCGTGAAAAACTGTTTTTT. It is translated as CAWTGWQVREKLFF.

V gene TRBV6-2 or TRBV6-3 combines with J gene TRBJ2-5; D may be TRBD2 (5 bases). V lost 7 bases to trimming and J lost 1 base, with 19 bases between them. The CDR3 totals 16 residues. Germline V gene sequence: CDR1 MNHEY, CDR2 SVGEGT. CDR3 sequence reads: CASTPSRGLAQETQYF. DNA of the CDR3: TGTGCCAGCACCCCCTCACGAGGACTGGCCCAAGAGACCCAGTACTTC.

The CDR3 spells CASSLSSGIDRELFF. CDR3 bases: TGTGCCAGCAGTTTATCGAGCGGGATCGACCGGGAGCTGTTTTTT. The chain recombines TRBV27 with TRBJ2-2; 7 bases are shared with TRBD2. Trimming removed 0 bases from V and 9 bases from J; junction bases left unmatched: 7. Germline CDR1 and CDR2: MNHEY and SMNVEV (reference sequence). CDR3 length equals 15 residues.

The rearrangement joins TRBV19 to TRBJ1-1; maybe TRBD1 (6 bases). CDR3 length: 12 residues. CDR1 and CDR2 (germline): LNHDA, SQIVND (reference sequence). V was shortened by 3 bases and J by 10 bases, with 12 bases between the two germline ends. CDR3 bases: TGTGCCAGTAGTATCGGCGACAGGCTAGCTTTCTTT. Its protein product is CASSIGDRLAFF.

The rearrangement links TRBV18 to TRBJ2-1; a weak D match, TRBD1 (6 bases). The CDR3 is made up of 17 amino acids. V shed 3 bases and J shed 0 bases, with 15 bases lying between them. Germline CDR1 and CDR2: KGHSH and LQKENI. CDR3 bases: TGTGCCAGCTCACCCGTGAGACAGGCTAGCTCCTACAATGAGCAGTTCTTC. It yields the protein CASSPVRQASSYNEQFF. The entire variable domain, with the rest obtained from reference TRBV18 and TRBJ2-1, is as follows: NAGVMQNPRHLVRRRGQEARLRCSPMKGHSHVYWYRQLPEEGLKFMVYLQKENIIDESGMPKERFSAEFPKEGPSILRIQQVVRGDSAAYFCASSPVRQASSYNEQFFGPGTRLTVL.

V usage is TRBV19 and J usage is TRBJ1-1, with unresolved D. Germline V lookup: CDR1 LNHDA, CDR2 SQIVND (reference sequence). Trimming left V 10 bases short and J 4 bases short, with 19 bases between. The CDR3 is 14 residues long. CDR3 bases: TGTGCCACCCAAGGGCGGGGTCCGGTCACTGAAGCTTTCTTT. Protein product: CATQGRGPVTEAFF.

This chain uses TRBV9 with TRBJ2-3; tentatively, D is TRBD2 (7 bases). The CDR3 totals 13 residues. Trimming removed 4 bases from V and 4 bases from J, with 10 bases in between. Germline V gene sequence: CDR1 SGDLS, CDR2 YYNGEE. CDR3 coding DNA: TGTGCCAGCAGCTTAGGGGGGGCAGATACGCAGTATTTT. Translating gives CASSLGGADTQYF.

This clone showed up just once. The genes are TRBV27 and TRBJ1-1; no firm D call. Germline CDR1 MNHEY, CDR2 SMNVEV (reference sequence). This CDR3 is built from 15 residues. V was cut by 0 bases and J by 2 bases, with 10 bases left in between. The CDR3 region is CASSLSVGSNTEAFF. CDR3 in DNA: TGTGCCAGCAGTTTATCGGTTGGCAGTAACACTGAAGCTTTCTTT.

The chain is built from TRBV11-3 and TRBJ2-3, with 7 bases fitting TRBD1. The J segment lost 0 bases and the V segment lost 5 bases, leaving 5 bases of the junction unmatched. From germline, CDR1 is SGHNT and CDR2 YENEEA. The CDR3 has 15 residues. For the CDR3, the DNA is TGTGCCAGCAGCCAGGGGACAGCAAGCACAGATACGCAGTATTTT. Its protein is CASSQGTASTDTQYF.

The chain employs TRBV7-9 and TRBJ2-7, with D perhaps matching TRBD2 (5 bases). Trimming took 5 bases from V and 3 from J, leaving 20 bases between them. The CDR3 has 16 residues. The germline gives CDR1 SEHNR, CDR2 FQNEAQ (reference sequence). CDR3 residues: CASSMGAQEPSYEQYF. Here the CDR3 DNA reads TGTGCCAGCAGCATGGGAGCCCAGGAGCCGAGCTACGAGCAGTACTTC.

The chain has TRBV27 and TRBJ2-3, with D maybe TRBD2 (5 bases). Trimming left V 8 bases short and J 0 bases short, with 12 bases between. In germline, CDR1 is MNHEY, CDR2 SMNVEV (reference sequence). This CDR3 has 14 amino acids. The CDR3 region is CASCSVSSTDTQYF. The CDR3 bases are TGTGCCAGCTGTAGCGTGTCTAGCACAGATACGCAGTATTTT.

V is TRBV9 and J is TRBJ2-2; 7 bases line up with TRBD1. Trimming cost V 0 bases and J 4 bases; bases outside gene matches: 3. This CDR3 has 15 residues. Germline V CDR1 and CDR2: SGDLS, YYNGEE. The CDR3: CASSVGGTVTGELFF. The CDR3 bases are TGTGCCAGCAGCGTAGGAGGGACAGTCACCGGGGAGCTGTTTTTT.

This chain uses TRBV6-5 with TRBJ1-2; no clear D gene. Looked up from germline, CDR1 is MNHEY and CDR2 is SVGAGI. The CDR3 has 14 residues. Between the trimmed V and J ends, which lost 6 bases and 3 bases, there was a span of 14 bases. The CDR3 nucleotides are TGTGCCAGCAGCGTATCGGGTGTTGACTATGGCTACACCTTC. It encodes CASSVSGVDYGYTF.

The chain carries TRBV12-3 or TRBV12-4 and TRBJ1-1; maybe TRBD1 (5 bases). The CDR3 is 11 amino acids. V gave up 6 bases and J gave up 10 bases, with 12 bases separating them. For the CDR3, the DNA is TGTGCCAGCAGCCTAGGCAGGGCAGCTTTCTTT. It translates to CASSLGRAAFF.

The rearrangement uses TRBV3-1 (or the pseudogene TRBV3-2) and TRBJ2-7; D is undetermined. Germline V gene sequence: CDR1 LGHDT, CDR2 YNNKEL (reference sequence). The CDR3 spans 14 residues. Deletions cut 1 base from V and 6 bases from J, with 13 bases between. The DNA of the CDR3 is TGTGCCAGCAGCCAAGGAGGTCGGGTGCGCGAGCAGTACTTC. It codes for CASSQGGRVREQYF.

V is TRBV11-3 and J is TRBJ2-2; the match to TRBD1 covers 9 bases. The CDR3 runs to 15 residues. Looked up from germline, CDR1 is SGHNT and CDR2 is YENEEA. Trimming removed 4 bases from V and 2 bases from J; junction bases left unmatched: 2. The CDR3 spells CASSSGQGNTGELFF. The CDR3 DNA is TGTGCCAGCAGCTCGGGACAGGGAAACACCGGGGAGCTGTTTTTT.

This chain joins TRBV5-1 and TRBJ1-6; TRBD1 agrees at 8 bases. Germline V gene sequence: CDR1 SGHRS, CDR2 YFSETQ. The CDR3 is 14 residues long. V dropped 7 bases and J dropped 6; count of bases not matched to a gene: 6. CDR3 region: CASSRDRINSPLHF. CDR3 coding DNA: TGCGCCAGCTCCCGGGACAGGATTAATTCACCCCTCCACTTT.

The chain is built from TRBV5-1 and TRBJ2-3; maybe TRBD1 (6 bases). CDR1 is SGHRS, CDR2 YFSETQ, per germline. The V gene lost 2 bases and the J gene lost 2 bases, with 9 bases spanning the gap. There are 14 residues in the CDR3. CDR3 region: CASSFRQDTDTQYF. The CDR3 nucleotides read TGCGCCAGCAGCTTTAGACAGGACACAGATACGCAGTATTTT. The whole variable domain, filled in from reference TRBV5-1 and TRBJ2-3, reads KAGVTQTPRYLIKTRGQQVTLSCSPISGHRSVSWYQQTPGQGLQFLFEYFSETQRNKGNFPGRFSGRQFSNSRSEMNVSTLELGDSALYLCASSFRQDTDTQYFGPGTRLTVL.

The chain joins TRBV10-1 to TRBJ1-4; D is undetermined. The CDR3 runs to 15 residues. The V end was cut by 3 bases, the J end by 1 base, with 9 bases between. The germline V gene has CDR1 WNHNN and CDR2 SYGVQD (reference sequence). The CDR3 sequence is CASSDVGKTNEKLFF. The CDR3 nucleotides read TGCGCCAGCAGTGATGTGGGCAAAACTAATGAAAAACTGTTTTTT.